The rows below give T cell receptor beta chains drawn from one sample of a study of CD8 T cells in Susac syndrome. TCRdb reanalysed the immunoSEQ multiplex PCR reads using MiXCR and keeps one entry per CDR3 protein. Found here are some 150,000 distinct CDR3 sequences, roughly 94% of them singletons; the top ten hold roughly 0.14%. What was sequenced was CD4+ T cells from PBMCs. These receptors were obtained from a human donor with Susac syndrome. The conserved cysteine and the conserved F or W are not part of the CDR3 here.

cdr3_aa: ASSQPGQGYNEQF
cdr3_length: 13
j_call: TRBJ2-1
v_call: TRBV4-3

cdr3_aa: ASSPAGAEQY
cdr3_length: 10
j_call: TRBJ2-7
v_call: TRBV3-1

cdr3_aa: ASGTGLGTEAF
cdr3_length: 11
j_call: TRBJ1-1
v_call: TRBV9

cdr3_aa: SVDTDYGWLAGEDETQY
cdr3_length: 17
j_call: TRBJ2-5
v_call: TRBV29-1

cdr3_aa: ASSPKGGAGGNIQY
cdr3_length: 14
j_call: TRBJ2-4
v_call: TRBV7-2

cdr3_aa: ASSSGRQGQTQY
cdr3_length: 12
j_call: TRBJ2-5
v_call: TRBV2

cdr3_aa: AWSAARTGTNQPQH
cdr3_length: 14
j_call: TRBJ1-5
v_call: TRBV30

cdr3_aa: ASGGLEAF
cdr3_length: 8
j_call: TRBJ1-1
v_call: TRBV28

cdr3_aa: ASSARDRDYEQY
cdr3_length: 12
j_call: TRBJ2-7
v_call: TRBV4-2

cdr3_aa: SVGNRGLLNTEAF
cdr3_length: 13
j_call: TRBJ1-1
v_call: TRBV29-1

cdr3_aa: ASSYSRGNGYT
cdr3_length: 11
j_call: TRBJ1-2
v_call: TRBV6-5

cdr3_aa: AWRIQGPTEAF
cdr3_length: 11
j_call: TRBJ1-1
v_call: TRBV30

cdr3_aa: ATSGQGAPGAF
cdr3_length: 11
j_call: TRBJ1-1
v_call: TRBV25-1

cdr3_aa: ASSWMAGIQETQY
cdr3_length: 13
j_call: TRBJ2-5
v_call: TRBV5-1

cdr3_aa: ASSYRPSTQETQY
cdr3_length: 13
j_call: TRBJ2-5
v_call: TRBV5-1

cdr3_aa: ASSRPGQGTYEQY
cdr3_length: 13
j_call: TRBJ2-7
v_call: TRBV18

cdr3_aa: ASSQRQVTNTEAF
cdr3_length: 13
j_call: TRBJ1-1
v_call: TRBV23-1

cdr3_aa: ASSYSGLDEQY
cdr3_length: 11
j_call: TRBJ2-7
v_call: TRBV6-2/TRBV6-3

cdr3_aa: SASPRINEQF
cdr3_length: 10
j_call: TRBJ2-1
v_call: TRBV20-1

cdr3_aa: ASGLVTGTGYNEQF
cdr3_length: 14
j_call: TRBJ2-1
v_call: TRBV12-5

cdr3_aa: ASSFEWETLDGYT
cdr3_length: 13
j_call: TRBJ1-2
v_call: TRBV7-8

cdr3_aa: ASIAGTGEGEQY
cdr3_length: 12
j_call: TRBJ2-7
v_call: TRBV6-6

cdr3_aa: ASSPRTGWLETQY
cdr3_length: 13
j_call: TRBJ2-5
v_call: TRBV28

cdr3_aa: ASSFPGGSNQPQH
cdr3_length: 13
j_call: TRBJ1-5
v_call: TRBV12-3/TRBV12-4

cdr3_aa: ASSYSYVQGENTEAF
cdr3_length: 15
j_call: TRBJ1-1
v_call: TRBV6-5

cdr3_aa: ATTTEGSDIQY
cdr3_length: 11
j_call: TRBJ2-4
v_call: TRBV15

cdr3_aa: ASSLGGATGELF
cdr3_length: 12
j_call: TRBJ2-2
v_call: TRBV7-2

cdr3_aa: ASSSTSERDEQF
cdr3_length: 12
j_call: TRBJ2-1
v_call: TRBV9

cdr3_aa: ASSPYGQAYEQY
cdr3_length: 12
j_call: TRBJ2-7
v_call: TRBV6-5

cdr3_aa: ASSDGLAASETQY
cdr3_length: 13
j_call: TRBJ2-5
v_call: TRBV4-2

cdr3_aa: ASSFWQGASTEAF
cdr3_length: 13
j_call: TRBJ1-1
v_call: TRBV7-9

cdr3_aa: ASTSGGFGPQH
cdr3_length: 11
j_call: TRBJ1-5
v_call: TRBV12-3/TRBV12-4

cdr3_aa: ASSLASGSGGEQF
cdr3_length: 13
j_call: TRBJ2-1
v_call: TRBV5-1

cdr3_aa: SARDPGETQY
cdr3_length: 10
j_call: TRBJ2-5
v_call: TRBV20-1

cdr3_aa: ASSQTGTSRPHNEQF
cdr3_length: 15
j_call: TRBJ2-1
v_call: TRBV4-3

cdr3_aa: ASSANRDRLNTEAF
cdr3_length: 14
j_call: TRBJ1-1
v_call: TRBV7-8

cdr3_aa: ASTPTGARNYGYT
cdr3_length: 13
j_call: TRBJ1-2
v_call: TRBV23-1

cdr3_aa: ASIRQETQY
cdr3_length: 9
j_call: TRBJ2-5
v_call: TRBV2

cdr3_aa: SARIGSSYNSPLH
cdr3_length: 13
j_call: TRBJ1-6
v_call: TRBV20-1

cdr3_aa: SETSGAQETQY
cdr3_length: 11
j_call: TRBJ2-5
v_call: TRBV29-1

cdr3_aa: AWIGRGSGSGVYNEQF
cdr3_length: 16
j_call: TRBJ2-1
v_call: TRBV30

cdr3_aa: ASSSYRADEQY
cdr3_length: 11
j_call: TRBJ2-7
v_call: TRBV7-2

cdr3_aa: ASSPSTENEQF
cdr3_length: 11
j_call: TRBJ2-1
v_call: TRBV5-1

cdr3_aa: SGWSSYNEQF
cdr3_length: 10
j_call: TRBJ2-1
v_call: TRBV20-1

cdr3_aa: ASKQEGGQETQY
cdr3_length: 12
j_call: TRBJ2-5
v_call: TRBV7-2

cdr3_aa: ASSPRGRDIQY
cdr3_length: 11
j_call: TRBJ2-4
v_call: TRBV18

cdr3_aa: ASSTDGLQETQY
cdr3_length: 12
j_call: TRBJ2-5
v_call: TRBV5-1

cdr3_aa: ASSAKGADTQY
cdr3_length: 11
j_call: TRBJ2-3
v_call: TRBV9

cdr3_aa: ASSQVTVNTEAF
cdr3_length: 12
j_call: TRBJ1-1
v_call: TRBV4-1

cdr3_aa: ASSPRQAMNTGELF
cdr3_length: 14
j_call: TRBJ2-2
v_call: TRBV6-6